What follows are 22 T cell receptor beta chains derived from one specimen sequenced in a study of response to subunit inactivated influenza vaccine. TCRdb redid the calling of the RT-PCR reads with MiXCR, one entry per CDR3 protein. The table lists some 150,000 distinct CDR3 sequences, approximately 12% of them singletons. The sample also formed part of further work on T cells expressing NK-cell markers. This second study notes: TCR beta cDNA was made by 5'RACE template switching with UMIs.

Sequenced here: CD8+ T cells sorted from PBMCs, sampled 11 to 12 days after vaccination. The receptors were sampled from a man over 45 who received an inactivated influenza vaccine.

The CDR3 loop is CSATQGVGKNIQYF. CDR3 DNA sequence: TGCAGCGCCACCCAGGGTGTGGGGAAAAACATTCAGTACTTC. This chain connects TRBV29-1 to TRBJ2-4; tentative D call: TRBD1 (5 bases). The length of the CDR3 is 14 residues. Between the trimmed V and J ends, which lost 7 bases and 4 bases, there was a span of 17 bases. The germline V gene encodes CDR1 SQVTM and CDR2 ANQGSEA.

The chain is built from TRBV27 and TRBJ2-7; TRBD1 matches 7 bases. V shed 7 bases and J 0 bases; nucleotides not matched to a gene: 6. This CDR3 spans 14 amino acids. Germline CDR1 and CDR2: MNHEY and SMNVEV (reference sequence). The CDR3 loop is CASTLTGSSYEQYF. The CDR3 bases are TGTGCCAGCACCCTGACAGGGAGCTCCTACGAGCAGTACTTC.

This clonotype was seen at least ten times. This rearrangement joins TRBV15 to TRBJ2-1; D unresolved. There are 13 residues in the CDR3. Germline assignment: CDR1 LNHNV and CDR2 YYDKDF (reference sequence). V dropped 2 bases and J dropped 5 bases, with 7 bases sitting between them. The CDR3 bases are TGTGCCACCAGCAGAACCGATAACAATGAGCAGTTCTTC. Encoded protein: CATSRTDNNEQFF.

At least ten counts were recorded for this clonotype. The chain couples TRBV29-1 to TRBJ2-1; 11 bases map to TRBD2. Germline lookup yields CDR1 SQVTM and CDR2 ANQGSEA. This CDR3 is built from 17 residues. V was pared by 4 bases and J by 9 bases, with 17 bases of the junction left unmatched. CDR3 amino acids: CSVVSARRSGRAGEQFF. The CDR3 DNA is TGCAGCGTTGTTTCGGCCCGTCGTAGCGGGAGGGCCGGTGAGCAGTTCTTC.

A few counts support this clonotype. This rearrangement joins TRBV27 to TRBJ2-2; TRBD1 agrees at 9 bases. Germline V gene sequence: CDR1 MNHEY, CDR2 SMNVEV (reference sequence). CDR3 size: 17 residues. V lost 4 bases to trimming and J lost 2 bases; unmatched junction nucleotides: 8. The CDR3 region has the DNA TGTGCCAGCAGTTCAAATACAGGGGGCACTAACACCGGGGAGCTGTTTTTT. It specifies CASSSNTGGTNTGELFF.

This chain connects TRBV4-1 to TRBJ2-2; 8 bases map to TRBD1. Germline CDR1 MGHRA, CDR2 YSYEKL. Trimming removed 0 bases from V and 5 bases from J; junction bases left unmatched: 2. The CDR3 contains 15 residues. CDR3 bases: TGCGCCAGCAGCCAAGAACACAGGGGGACCGGGGAGCTGTTTTTT. This translates into CASSQEHRGTGELFF.

The chain carries TRBV11-2 and TRBJ2-1, with no clear D. The ends were cut back, 6 bases at V and 1 base at J, with 10 bases in the middle. CDR1 is SGHAT, CDR2 FQNNGV, per germline. The CDR3 length is 14 residues. The CDR3 nucleotides read TGTGCCAGCAGTTCGGAGTCTTCCTACAATGAGCAGTTCTTC. Translated, it gives CASSSESSYNEQFF. Full variable domain (outside the CDR3, taken from reference TRBV11-2 and TRBJ2-1): EAGVAQSPRYKIIEKRQSVAFWCNPISGHATLYWYQQILGQGPKLLIQFQNNGVVDDSQLPKDRFSAERLKGVDSTLKIQPAKLEDSAVYLCASSSESSYNEQFFGPGTRLTVL.

This chain connects TRBV5-1 to TRBJ2-7; 12 nucleotides agree with TRBD1. Germline-derived CDR1 and CDR2 are SGHRS and YFSETQ. The V gene end was trimmed by 4 bases and the J gene end by 0 bases; junction bases not matched to a gene: 5. The CDR3 spans 16 residues. The CDR3 spells CASSGGQGAVSYEQYF. CDR3 nucleotides: TGCGCCAGCAGCGGGGGACAGGGGGCTGTCTCCTACGAGCAGTACTTC. The full variable domain, in which reference TRBV5-1 and TRBJ2-7 provide the parts outside the CDR3, is KAGVTQTPRYLIKTRGQQVTLSCSPISGHRSVSWYQQTPGQGLQFLFEYFSETQRNKGNFPGRFSGRQFSNSRSEMNVSTLELGDSALYLCASSGGQGAVSYEQYFGPGTRLTVT.

This clonotype was picked up a small number of times. CDR3 bases: TGCAGCGTTGACCTATCGGGGACCCAGTACTTC. Translation gives CSVDLSGTQYF. The genes are TRBV29-1 and TRBJ2-5; D uncertain. Germline V gene data show CDR1 as SQVTM and CDR2 as ANQGSEA. V dropped 3 bases and J dropped 7 bases, with 9 bases sitting between them. The CDR3 sequence is 11 residues long.

The chain combines TRBV9 with TRBJ2-7, with TRBD2 matching over 11 bases. The CDR3 loop spans 15 amino acids. Germline loops: CDR1 SGDLS, CDR2 YYNGEE. V lost 4 bases, J lost 3 bases, and 6 bases stayed unmatched. DNA of the CDR3: TGTGCCAGCAGCATAACTAGCGGGAGTGACTACGAGCAGTACTTC. Encoded protein: CASSITSGSDYEQYF.

The chain couples TRBV5-6 to TRBJ2-1, with D possibly matching TRBD1 (6 bases). The germline V gene has CDR1 SGHDT and CDR2 YYEEEE. This CDR3 spans 17 amino acids. The V end lost 0 bases, the J end lost 0 bases, and 13 bases lay between the germline ends. This chain's CDR3 is CASSLERMDSSYNEQFF. DNA for the CDR3: TGTGCCAGCAGCTTGGAAAGAATGGACAGCTCCTACAATGAGCAGTTCTTC.

In its sample, this clonotype was seen a few times. This rearrangement joins TRBV11-2 to TRBJ2-5, with a weak D call TRBD1 (5 bases). Looked up from germline, CDR1 is SGHAT and CDR2 is FQNNGV. The CDR3 length is 14 residues. V lost 1 base and J 1 base, leaving 7 bases between the germline ends. The CDR3 sequence: CASSLGGFQETQYF. In nucleotides, the CDR3 is TGTGCCAGCAGCTTAGGGGGCTTCCAAGAGACCCAGTACTTC.

This clonotype has more than one count but fewer than ten. The V call is TRBV12-3 or TRBV12-4, the J call TRBJ2-2; 9 nucleotides line up with TRBD1. J was trimmed by 1 base and V by 6 bases; bases with no gene match: 6. This CDR3 has 16 amino acids. The CDR3 coding sequence is TGTGCCAGCAGCCCAGGGACAGGGCTGAACACCGGGGAGCTGTTTTTT. Translated: CASSPGTGLNTGELFF.

This clonotype was seen a few times. The V gene is TRBV28, the J gene TRBJ1-1, with TRBD1 matching 10 bases. The V segment lost 4 bases and the J segment 0 bases; nucleotides outside the gene matches: 5. Per germline, CDR1 MDHEN and CDR2 SYDVKM. CDR3 length: 16 residues. The CDR3 sequence: CASSSSGTGVNTEAFF. CDR3 in DNA: TGTGCCAGCAGTTCTTCCGGGACAGGGGTGAACACTGAAGCTTTCTTT.

This clonotype appeared many times. The chain links TRBV12-3 or TRBV12-4 to TRBJ2-1, with 7 nucleotides matching TRBD1. V shed 3 bases, J shed 5 bases, and the junction held 13 bases outside the gene matches. The CDR3 spans 17 residues. CDR3 sequence: CASSFPKTGTPNNEQFF. The CDR3 DNA sequence: TGTGCCAGCAGTTTCCCAAAGACAGGGACCCCGAACAATGAGCAGTTCTTC.

The chain recombines TRBV6-2 or TRBV6-3 with TRBJ1-1, with D possibly being TRBD1 (6 bases). Germline loops: CDR1 MNHEY, CDR2 SVGEGT. Trimming took off 0 bases at V and 1 base at J, with 12 bases between the two ends. The CDR3 is made up of 16 amino acids. CDR3 region: CASSYSLRGQNTEAFF. In DNA form, the CDR3 reads TGTGCCAGCAGTTACTCGTTGCGGGGACAGAACACTGAAGCTTTCTTT.

J is TRBJ2-1 and V is TRBV21-1; no DNA check was done on the table's D call, TRBD1. TRBV21-1 is noted as a pseudogene. The CDR3 covers 16 residues. Written as DNA, the CDR3 is TGTGCCAGCAGCAAAGCGCTTTACGGGGCGGGGAATGAGCAGTTCTTC. Its translation is CASSKALYGAGNEQFF.

This clonotype was picked up many times. The CDR3 is CSVEEARDGGNYEQYF. CDR3 DNA sequence: TGCAGCGTTGAAGAGGCCAGGGACGGAGGAAACTACGAGCAGTACTTC. The chain employs TRBV29-1 and TRBJ2-7; possibly TRBD1 or TRBD2 for D (5 bases each). Germline V gene data show CDR1 as SQVTM and CDR2 as ANQGSEA. V shed 0 bases and J shed 3 bases, with 18 bases lying between them. The CDR3 extends over 16 amino acids.

This clonotype was seen a few times. J is TRBJ2-7 and V is TRBV9, with 7 bases matching TRBD1. V was pared by 3 bases and J by 3 bases, with 9 bases of the junction left unmatched. Germline V gives CDR1 SGDLS, CDR2 YYNGEE. The CDR3 runs to 15 residues. The CDR3 bases are TGTGCCAGCAGCGCGTCCGGGACAGCACACTACGAGCAGTACTTC. This gives the protein CASSASGTAHYEQYF.

This sequence joins TRBV3-1 and TRBJ2-1; 7 bases line up with TRBD2. The V segment lost 0 bases and the J segment 7 bases; nucleotides outside the gene matches: 12. Germline CDR1 LGHDT, CDR2 YNNKEL (reference sequence). There are 17 residues in the CDR3. The CDR3 bases are TGTGCCAGCAGCCAAGATTGGAGCGGGACGCTAACGAATGAGCAGTTCTTC. It specifies CASSQDWSGTLTNEQFF.

This clonotype was found many times. This rearrangement joins TRBV9 to TRBJ1-1; D gene unclear. Germline CDR1 and CDR2: SGDLS and YYNGEE. The CDR3 has 14 amino acids. Trimming shortened V by 0 bases and J by 0 bases, and 6 bases separated the two germline ends. CDR3 sequence: CASSVGSMNTEAFF. CDR3 in DNA: TGTGCCAGCAGCGTAGGGAGTATGAACACTGAAGCTTTCTTT.

The table lists this clonotype with a few counts. The rearrangement links TRBV6-5 to TRBJ2-7, with a possible D match to TRBD2 (6 bases). Trimming took 4 bases from V and 6 from J, leaving 7 bases between them. Germline CDR1 is MNHEY and CDR2 is SVGAGI. CDR3 length: 11 residues. The CDR3 protein is CASSWGVEQYF. CDR3 in DNA: TGTGCCAGCAGTTGGGGGGTCGAGCAGTACTTC.